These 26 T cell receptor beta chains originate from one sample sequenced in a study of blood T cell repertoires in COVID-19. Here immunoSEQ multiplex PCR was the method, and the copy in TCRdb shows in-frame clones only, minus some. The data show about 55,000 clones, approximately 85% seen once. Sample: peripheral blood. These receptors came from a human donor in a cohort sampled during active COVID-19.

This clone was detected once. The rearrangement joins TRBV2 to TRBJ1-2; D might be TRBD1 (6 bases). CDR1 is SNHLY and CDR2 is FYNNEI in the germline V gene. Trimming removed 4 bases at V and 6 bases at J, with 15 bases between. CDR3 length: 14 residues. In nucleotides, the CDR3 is TGTGCCAGCAGTGCCCAGGGGAGCAGCCATGGCTACACCTTC. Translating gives CASSAQGSSHGYTF. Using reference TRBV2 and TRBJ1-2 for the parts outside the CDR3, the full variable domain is EPEVTQTPSHQVTQMGQEVILRCVPISNHLYFYWYRQILGQKVEFLVSFYNNEISEKSEIFDDQFSVERPDGSNFTLKIRSTKLEDSAMYFCASSAQGSSHGYTFGSGTRLTVV.

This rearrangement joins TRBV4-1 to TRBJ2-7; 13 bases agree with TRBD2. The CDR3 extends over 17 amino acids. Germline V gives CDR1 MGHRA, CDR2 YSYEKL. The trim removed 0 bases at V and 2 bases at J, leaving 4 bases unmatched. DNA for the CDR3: TGCGCCAGCAGCCAAGATGAAACTAGCGGGAGGGCCTACGAGCAGTACTTC. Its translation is CASSQDETSGRAYEQYF.

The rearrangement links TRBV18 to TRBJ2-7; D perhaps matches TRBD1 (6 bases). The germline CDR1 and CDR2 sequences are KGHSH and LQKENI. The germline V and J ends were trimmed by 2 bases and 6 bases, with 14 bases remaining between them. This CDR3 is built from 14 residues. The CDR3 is CASSPGRGAAEQYF. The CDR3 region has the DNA TGTGCCAGCTCACCAGGCAGGGGAGCCGCCGAGCAGTACTTC.

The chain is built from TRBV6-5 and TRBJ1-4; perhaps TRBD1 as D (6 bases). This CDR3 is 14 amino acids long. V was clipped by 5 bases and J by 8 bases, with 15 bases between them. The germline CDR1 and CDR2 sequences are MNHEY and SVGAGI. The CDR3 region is CASSPGQRNEKLFF. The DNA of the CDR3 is TGTGCCAGCAGTCCCGGACAGAGGAACGAAAAACTGTTTTTT.

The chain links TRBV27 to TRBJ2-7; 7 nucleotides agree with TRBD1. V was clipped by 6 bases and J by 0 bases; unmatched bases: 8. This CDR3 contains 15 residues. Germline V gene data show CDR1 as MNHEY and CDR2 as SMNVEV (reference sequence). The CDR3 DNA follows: TGTGCCAGCAGCCCTACAGGGGTAGGCTCCTACGAGCAGTACTTC. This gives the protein CASSPTGVGSYEQYF.

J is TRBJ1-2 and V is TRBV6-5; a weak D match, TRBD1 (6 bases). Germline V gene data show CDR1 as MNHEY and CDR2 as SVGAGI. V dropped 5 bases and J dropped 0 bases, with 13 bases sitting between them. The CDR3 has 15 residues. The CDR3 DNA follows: TGTGCCAGCAGTACAGGGATGGGAGCTAACTATGGCTACACCTTC. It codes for CASSTGMGANYGYTF.

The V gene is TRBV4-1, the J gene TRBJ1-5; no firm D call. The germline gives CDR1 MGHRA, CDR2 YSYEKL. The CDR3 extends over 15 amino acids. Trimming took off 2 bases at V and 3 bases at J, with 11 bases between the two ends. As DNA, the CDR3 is TGCGCCAGCAGCCAAAGCCGGAGCAACAATCAGCCCCAGCATTTT. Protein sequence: CASSQSRSNNQPQHF.

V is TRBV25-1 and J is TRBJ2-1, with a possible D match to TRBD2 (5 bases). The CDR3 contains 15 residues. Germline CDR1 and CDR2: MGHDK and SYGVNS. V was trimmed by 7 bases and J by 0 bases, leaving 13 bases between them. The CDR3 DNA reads TGTGCCAGCATCCCCGCGGGTGCCTCCTACAATGAGCAGTTCTTC. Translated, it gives CASIPAGASYNEQFF.

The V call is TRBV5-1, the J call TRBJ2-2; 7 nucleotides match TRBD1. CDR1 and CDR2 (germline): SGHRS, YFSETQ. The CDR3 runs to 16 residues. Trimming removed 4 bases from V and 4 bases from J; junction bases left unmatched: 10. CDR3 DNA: TGCGCCAGCAGCGATCTGGACAGGAAGACCACCGGGGAGCTGTTTTTT. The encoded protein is CASSDLDRKTTGELFF.

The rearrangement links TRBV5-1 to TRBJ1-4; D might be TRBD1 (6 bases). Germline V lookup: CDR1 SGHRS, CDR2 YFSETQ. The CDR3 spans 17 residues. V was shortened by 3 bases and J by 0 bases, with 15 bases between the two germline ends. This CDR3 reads CASSWGRGAATNEKLFF. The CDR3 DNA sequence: TGCGCCAGCAGCTGGGGTCGGGGGGCCGCAACTAATGAAAAACTGTTTTTT.

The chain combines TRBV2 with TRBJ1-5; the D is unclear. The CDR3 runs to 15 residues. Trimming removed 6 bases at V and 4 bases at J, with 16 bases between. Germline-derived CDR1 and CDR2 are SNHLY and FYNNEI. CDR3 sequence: CASREGGQYNQPQHF. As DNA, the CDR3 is TGTGCCAGCAGGGAGGGAGGGCAGTATAATCAGCCCCAGCATTTT.

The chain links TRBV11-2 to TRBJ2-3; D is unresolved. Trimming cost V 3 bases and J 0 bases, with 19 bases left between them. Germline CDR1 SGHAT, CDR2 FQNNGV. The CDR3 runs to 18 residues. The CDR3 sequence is CASSFYPLGASSTDTQYF. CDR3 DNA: TGTGCCAGCAGCTTTTATCCTCTCGGAGCTTCTAGCACAGATACGCAGTATTTT.

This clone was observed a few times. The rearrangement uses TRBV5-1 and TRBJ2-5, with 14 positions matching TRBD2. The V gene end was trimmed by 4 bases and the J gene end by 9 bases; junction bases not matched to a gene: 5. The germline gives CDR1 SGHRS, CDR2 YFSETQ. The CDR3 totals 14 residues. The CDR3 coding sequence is TGCGCCAGCAGCCCCCGGACTAGCGGGGGGCCCCAGTACTTC. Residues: CASSPRTSGGPQYF.

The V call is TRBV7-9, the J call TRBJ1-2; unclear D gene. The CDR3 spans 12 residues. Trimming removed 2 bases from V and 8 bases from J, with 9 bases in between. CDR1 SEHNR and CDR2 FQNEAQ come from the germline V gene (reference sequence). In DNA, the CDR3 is TGTGCCAGCAGCTTATTGGAGGAGGGCTACACCTTC. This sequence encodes CASSLLEEGYTF.

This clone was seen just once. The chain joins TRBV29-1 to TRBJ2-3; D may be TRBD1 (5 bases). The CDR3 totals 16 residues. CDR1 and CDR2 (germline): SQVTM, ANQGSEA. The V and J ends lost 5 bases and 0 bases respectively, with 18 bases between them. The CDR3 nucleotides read TGCAGCGTTCGCAGGGCCATCGCCCTTAGCACAGATACGCAGTATTTT. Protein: CSVRRAIALSTDTQYF.

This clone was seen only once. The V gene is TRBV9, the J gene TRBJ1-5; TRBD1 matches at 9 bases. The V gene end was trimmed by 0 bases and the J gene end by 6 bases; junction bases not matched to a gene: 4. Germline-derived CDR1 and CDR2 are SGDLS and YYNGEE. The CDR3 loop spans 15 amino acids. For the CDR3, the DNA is TGTGCCAGCAGCGTAGATTGGACAGGGGTTCAGCCCCAGCATTTT. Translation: CASSVDWTGVQPQHF.

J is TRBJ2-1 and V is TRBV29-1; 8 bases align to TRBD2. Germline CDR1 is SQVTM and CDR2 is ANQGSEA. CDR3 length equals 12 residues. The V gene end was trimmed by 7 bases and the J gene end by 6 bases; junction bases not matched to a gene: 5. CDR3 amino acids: CSASTSVNEQFF. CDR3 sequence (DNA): TGCAGCGCGTCGACTAGCGTCAATGAGCAGTTCTTC.

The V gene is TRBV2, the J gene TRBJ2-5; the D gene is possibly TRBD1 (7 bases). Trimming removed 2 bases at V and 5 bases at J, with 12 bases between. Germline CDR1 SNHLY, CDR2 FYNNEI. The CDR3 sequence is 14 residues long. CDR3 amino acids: CASSEQGGLETQYF. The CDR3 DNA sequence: TGTGCCAGCAGTGAACAGGGGGGTCTGGAGACCCAGTACTTC.

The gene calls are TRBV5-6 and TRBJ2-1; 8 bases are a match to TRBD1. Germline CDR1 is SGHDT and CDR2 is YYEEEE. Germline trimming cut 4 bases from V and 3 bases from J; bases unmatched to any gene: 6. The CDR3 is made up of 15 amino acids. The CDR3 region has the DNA TGTGCCAGCAGCCCTCTGACAGGGGACTACAATGAGCAGTTCTTC. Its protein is CASSPLTGDYNEQFF.

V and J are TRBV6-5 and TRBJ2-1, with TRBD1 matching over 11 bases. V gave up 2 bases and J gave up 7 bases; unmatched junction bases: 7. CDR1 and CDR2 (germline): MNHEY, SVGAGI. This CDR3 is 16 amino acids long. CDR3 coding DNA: TGTGCCAGCAGTTACCAAGGGACAGGGGGGATGAATGAGCAGTTCTTC. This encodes CASSYQGTGGMNEQFF.

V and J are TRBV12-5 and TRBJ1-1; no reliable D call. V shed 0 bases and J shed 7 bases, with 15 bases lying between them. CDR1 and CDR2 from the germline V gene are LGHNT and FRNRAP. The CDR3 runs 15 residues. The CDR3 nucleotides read TGTGCTAGTGGTTTGGTTTTTGGCGGGGAAAATGAAGCTTTCTTT. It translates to CASGLVFGGENEAFF.

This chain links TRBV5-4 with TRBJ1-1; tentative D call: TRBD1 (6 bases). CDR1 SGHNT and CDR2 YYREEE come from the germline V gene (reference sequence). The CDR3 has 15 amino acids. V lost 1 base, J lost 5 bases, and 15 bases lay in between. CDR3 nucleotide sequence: TGTGCCAGCAGCTTGCAAACAGGGAGTAGGACTGAAGCTTTCTTT. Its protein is CASSLQTGSRTEAFF.

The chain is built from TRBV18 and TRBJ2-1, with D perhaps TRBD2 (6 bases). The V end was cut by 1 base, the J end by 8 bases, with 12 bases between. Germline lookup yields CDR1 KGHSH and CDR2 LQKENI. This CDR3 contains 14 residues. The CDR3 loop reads CASSPRGGEDEQFF. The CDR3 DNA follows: TGTGCCAGCTCACCACGGGGCGGGGAGGATGAGCAGTTCTTC.

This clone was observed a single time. CDR3 sequence reads: CASSLLSGNTIYF. DNA for the CDR3: TGTGCCAGCAGCTTACTTTCTGGAAACACCATATATTTT. The chain combines TRBV7-9 with TRBJ1-3; D is unclear. V lost 2 bases, J lost 1 base, and 3 bases lay in between. This CDR3 contains 13 residues. CDR1 is SEHNR and CDR2 is FQNEAQ in the germline V gene (reference sequence).

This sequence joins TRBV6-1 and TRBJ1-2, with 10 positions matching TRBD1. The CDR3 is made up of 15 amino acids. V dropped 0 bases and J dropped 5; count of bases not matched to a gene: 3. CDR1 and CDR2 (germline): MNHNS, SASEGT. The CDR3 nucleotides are TGTGCCAGCAGTGAAGCGCGGACAGGGGGGTATGGCTACACCTTC. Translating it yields CASSEARTGGYGYTF.

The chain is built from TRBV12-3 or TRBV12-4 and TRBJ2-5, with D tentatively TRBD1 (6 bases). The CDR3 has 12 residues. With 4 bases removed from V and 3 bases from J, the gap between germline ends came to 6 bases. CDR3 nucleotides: TGTGCCAGCAGTTGGACAGAAGAGACCCAGTACTTC. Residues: CASSWTEETQYF.